The 13 T cell receptor beta chains listed next were all sequenced from one sample in a study of T cell responses to AZD1222 COVID-19 vaccine. The protocol was immunoSEQ multiplex PCR, while the TCRdb copy is restricted to in-frame clones and leaves out a portion. This sample has more than 100,000 clones, with roughly nine tenths found just once. The sample in question was peripheral blood, obtained on day 0 of AZD1222 vaccination. These receptor sequences come from an adult in good health.

The V and J genes are TRBV5-1 and TRBJ2-7, with D possibly being TRBD1 (5 bases). Trimming stripped 0 bases from V and 2 bases from J, with 9 bases between. CDR1 and CDR2 from the germline V gene are SGHRS and YFSETQ. The CDR3 length is 14 residues. CDR3 nucleotide sequence: TGCGCCAGCAGCTTGGCAGGGTCTCCCTACGAGCAGTACTTC. Translating it yields CASSLAGSPYEQYF. Variable domain in full (rest from reference TRBV5-1 and TRBJ2-7): KAGVTQTPRYLIKTRGQQVTLSCSPISGHRSVSWYQQTPGQGLQFLFEYFSETQRNKGNFPGRFSGRQFSNSRSEMNVSTLELGDSALYLCASSLAGSPYEQYFGPGTRLTVT.

V is TRBV30 and J is TRBJ2-7, with D perhaps given as TRBD1 or TRBD2 (5 bases each). CDR3 size: 16 residues. Trimming stripped 2 bases from V and 3 bases from J, with 20 bases between. Germline V CDR1 and CDR2: GTSNPN, SVGIG (reference sequence). CDR3 amino acids: CAWSRQRLLRVYEQYF. The CDR3 DNA is TGTGCCTGGAGTAGACAGCGGCTACTGAGGGTCTACGAGCAGTACTTC.

This clone is a singleton in its sample. The V gene is TRBV4-1, the J gene TRBJ2-3; 10 nucleotides line up with TRBD2. V dropped 0 bases and J dropped 4; count of bases not matched to a gene: 7. In germline, CDR1 is MGHRA, CDR2 YSYEKL. The CDR3 totals 17 residues. The CDR3 bases are TGCGCCAGCAGCCAAGATGGTAGCGGGGGGTTGTCAGATACGCAGTATTTT. It codes for CASSQDGSGGLSDTQYF.

The chain joins TRBV5-1 to TRBJ2-5; TRBD1 matches 8 bases. The CDR3 length is 14 residues. With V trimmed by 3 bases and J by 4 bases, 5 bases remained unmatched. Germline loops: CDR1 SGHRS, CDR2 YFSETQ. As DNA, the CDR3 is TGCGCCAGCAGCTCGTCGGGACAGGTAGAGACCCAGTACTTC. Its protein is CASSSSGQVETQYF. Based on the CDR3 plus reference TRBV5-1 and TRBJ2-5, the full variable domain is KAGVTQTPRYLIKTRGQQVTLSCSPISGHRSVSWYQQTPGQGLQFLFEYFSETQRNKGNFPGRFSGRQFSNSRSEMNVSTLELGDSALYLCASSSSGQVETQYFGPGTRLLVL.

The gene calls are TRBV9 and TRBJ2-3; D assignment may be TRBD1 or TRBD2 (5 bases each). The V and J ends lost 0 bases and 3 bases respectively, with 17 bases between them. The germline V gene has CDR1 SGDLS and CDR2 YYNGEE. The CDR3 runs 17 residues. The CDR3 spells CASSVATRGPFTDTQYF. In DNA form, the CDR3 reads TGTGCCAGCAGCGTAGCTACGAGGGGCCCTTTTACAGATACGCAGTATTTT.

The chain carries TRBV21-1 and TRBJ2-7; the table calls TRBD2, which could not be checked here. TRBV21-1 is termed a pseudogene. The CDR3 runs 16 residues. CDR3 bases: TGTGCCAGCAGCAACGATCGCGGGAGTACTCCCTACGAGCAGTACTTC. Amino acid sequence: CASSNDRGSTPYEQYF.

The chain joins TRBV14 to TRBJ2-5; TRBD1 is a possible D gene (5 bases). V lost 3 bases to trimming and J lost 6 bases, with 17 bases between them. This CDR3 spans 15 amino acids. Germline CDR1 is SGHDN and CDR2 is FVKESK. Written as DNA, the CDR3 is TGTGCCAGCAGCCACTCAGGGTTTTCTCTCAAGACCCAGTACTTC. The encoded protein is CASSHSGFSLKTQYF.

The gene calls are TRBV6-5 and TRBJ1-2; D gene uncertain. Trimming shortened V by 5 bases and J by 8 bases, and 9 bases separated the two germline ends. Germline V gene lookup returns CDR1 MNHEY and CDR2 SVGAGI. This CDR3 spans 11 amino acids. CDR3 in DNA: TGTGCCAGCAGTACCTCAGGAGGCTACACCTTC. Translating it yields CASSTSGGYTF.

The chain uses TRBV28 and TRBJ2-7, with D possibly being TRBD2 (5 bases). Germline assignment: CDR1 MDHEN and CDR2 SYDVKM. This CDR3 is 12 amino acids long. V dropped 6 bases and J dropped 7 bases, with 13 bases sitting between them. The CDR3 DNA is TGTGCCAGCAGCGCGCCCACGGGAGAGCAGTACTTC. Its protein product is CASSAPTGEQYF.

The V call is TRBV6-5, the J call TRBJ2-1; D unclear. V lost 6 bases and J lost 8, with 20 bases in between. Germline V gene data show CDR1 as MNHEY and CDR2 as SVGAGI. The CDR3 loop spans 15 amino acids. CDR3 sequence: CASSQPRSGEDEQFF. The CDR3 nucleotides are TGTGCCAGCAGCCAGCCTAGGAGTGGGGAAGATGAGCAGTTCTTC.

The sample holds one count of this clone. The chain couples TRBV4-1 to TRBJ1-5; D call uncertain. CDR1 is MGHRA, CDR2 YSYEKL, per germline. The length of the CDR3 is 13 residues. V shed 0 bases and J shed 3 bases, with 3 bases lying between them. CDR3 residues: CASSQDPNQPQHF. The CDR3 coding sequence is TGCGCCAGCAGCCAAGACCCCAATCAGCCCCAGCATTTT.

The sample holds a few counts of this clone. This chain joins TRBV6-5 and TRBJ2-3, with no clear D. The CDR3 is made up of 12 amino acids. The V and J ends lost 6 bases and 5 bases respectively, with 9 bases between them. Germline values: CDR1 MNHEY, CDR2 SVGAGI. The CDR3 sequence is CASSLLQDTQYF. CDR3 DNA: TGTGCCAGCAGCCTACTGCAAGATACGCAGTATTTT.

The CDR3 bases are TGTGCCAGCAGCCCGACGGACAGTCCTAATCAGCCCCAGCATTTT. Residues: CASSPTDSPNQPQHF. The rearrangement joins TRBV6-5 to TRBJ1-5; a possible D gene is TRBD1 (6 bases). V was pared by 6 bases and J by 4 bases, with 16 bases between. Germline V gives CDR1 MNHEY, CDR2 SVGAGI. CDR3 length equals 15 residues.